These T cell receptor beta chains were read from a single sample in a study of control samples from healthy donors and cancer patients. Data came from immunoSEQ multiplex PCR; TCRdb stores just in-frame clones and leaves some out. The profile shows 100,000 to 150,000 clones, roughly 92% of them singletons. The sequenced sample consisted of blood. Source of these receptors: a man aged 18 to 30 in good health. CDR3s include the opening cysteine and the closing phenylalanine or tryptophan. The order of the fields is CDR3 length, clone size, J gene, V gene, D gene, CDR3 protein, CDR3 DNA. The D gene is left open where the match is weak. For some rows the clone size is stated as once, few or many, or as a class when expanded; others skip it.

>19|NA|TRBJ1-1|TRBV28|NA
CASSLLYLGTEGRGTEAFF
TGTGCCAGCAGTTTATTATATTTGGGGACCGAGGGGAGGGGGACTGAAGCTTTCTTT
>16|NA|TRBJ2-3|TRBV4-1|TRBD2
CASSQAGLAGGFRQYF
TGCGCCAGCAGCCAAGCCGGACTAGCGGGGGGGTTTCGGCAGTATTTT
>14|NA|TRBJ2-1|TRBV12-5|NA
CASGLAASSNEQFF
TGTGCTAGTGGTTTGGCAGCTAGTTCCAATGAGCAGTTCTTC
>11|NA|TRBJ1-1|TRBV11-2|NA
CASSLRLEAFF
TGTGCCAGCAGCTTAAGACTTGAAGCTTTCTTT
>14|NA|TRBJ1-1|TRBV27|NA
CASSLASLNTEAFF
TGTGCCAGCAGTTTAGCAAGCTTAAACACTGAAGCTTTCTTT
>14|NA|TRBJ2-7|TRBV7-2|NA
CASSLSTASYEQYF
TGTGCCAGCAGCTTATCTACCGCATCCTACGAGCAGTACTTC
>13|NA|TRBJ2-7|TRBV4-2|NA
CASSQRAAYEQYF
TGTGCCAGCAGCCAAAGGGCAGCATACGAGCAGTACTTC
>14|NA|TRBJ1-2|TRBV2|NA
CASSLTGLNYGYTF
TGTGCCAGCAGTCTGACAGGTTTGAACTATGGCTACACCTTC
>18|NA|TRBJ2-3|TRBV4-1|NA
CASSLVSQGIGGTDTQYF
TGCGCCAGCAGCCTAGTTTCGCAGGGGATTGGGGGCACAGATACGCAGTATTTT
>15|NA|TRBJ2-1|TRBV6-5|NA
CASTPQENSYNEQFF
TGTGCCAGCACCCCCCAGGAAAACTCCTACAATGAGCAGTTCTTC
>15|NA|TRBJ2-3|TRBV2|TRBD2
CATLGLAGSTDTQYF
TGTGCCACCCTCGGACTAGCGGGCTCCACAGATACGCAGTATTTT
>15|once|TRBJ2-3|TRBV9|TRBD1
CASSTRTGGTDTQYF
TGTGCCAGCAGCACCAGGACAGGGGGCACAGATACGCAGTATTTT
>11|NA|TRBJ2-1|TRBV30|NA
CAWETGNEQFF
TGTGCCTGGGAAACAGGGAATGAGCAGTTCTTC
>14|NA|TRBJ1-3|TRBV7-3|TRBD1
CASSRAGQGDTIYF
TGTGCCAGCAGCCGAGCCGGACAGGGAGACACCATATATTTT
>13|NA|TRBJ1-5|TRBV2|NA
CASSEFGGGPQHF
TGTGCCAGCAGTGAATTTGGGGGCGGGCCCCAGCATTTT
>14|NA|TRBJ2-6|TRBV2|NA
CASIIGEGANVLTF
TGTGCCAGCATTATTGGGGAGGGGGCCAACGTCCTGACTTTC
>15|NA|TRBJ1-6|TRBV10-3|NA
CAISNTDGNNSPLHF
TGTGCCATCAGTAACACGGACGGGAATAATTCACCCCTCCACTTT
>16|NA|TRBJ1-3|TRBV18|NA
CASSLGSGSGGNTIYF
TGTGCCAGCTCACTCGGCTCAGGTTCCGGAGGAAACACCATATATTTT
>15|NA|TRBJ1-6|TRBV6-4|TRBD1
CASKPTGQANSPLHF
TGTGCCAGCAAACCGACCGGACAGGCCAATTCACCCCTCCACTTT
>14|NA|TRBJ2-7|TRBV18|NA
CASSPRGQYDEQYF
TGTGCCAGCTCACCGCGCGGACAGTACGACGAGCAGTACTTC
>16|few|TRBJ2-5|TRBV5-4|TRBD2
CASSSPGTSGKETQYF
TGTGCCAGCAGCTCTCCCGGGACTAGCGGGAAAGAGACCCAGTACTTC
>13|few|TRBJ1-6|TRBV5-1|NA
CASSDYGDSPLHF
TGCGCCAGCAGCGATTACGGGGATTCACCCCTCCACTTT
>17|NA|TRBJ2-1|TRBV9|NA
CASSVGRSQVSYNEQFF
TGTGCCAGCAGCGTAGGGAGGTCCCAAGTCTCCTACAATGAGCAGTTCTTC
>18|NA|TRBJ2-7|TRBV28|NA
CASSFIPPSESLFYEQYF
TGTGCCAGCAGTTTCATACCCCCATCGGAGAGCCTCTTCTACGAGCAGTACTTC
>16|NA|TRBJ2-3|TRBV7-2|NA
CASSPRLAVSTDTQYF
TGTGCCAGCAGCCCCCGGTTAGCGGTTAGCACAGATACGCAGTATTTT
>14|NA|TRBJ1-4|TRBV30|NA
CAWSVTGFNEKLFF
TGTGCCTGGAGTGTAACCGGGTTTAATGAAAAACTGTTTTTT
>13|NA|TRBJ1-4|TRBV18|NA
CASSPNTNEKLFF
TGTGCCAGCTCACCAAACACTAATGAAAAACTGTTTTTT
>15|NA|TRBJ2-7|TRBV5-1|NA
CASSTSTGFTYEQYF
TGCGCCAGCAGCACCTCAACAGGGTTTACCTACGAGCAGTACTTC
>17|NA|TRBJ2-7|TRBV4-1|NA
CASSQDVSGYYYYEQYF
TGCGCCAGCAGCCAAGACGTTTCTGGGTACTACTACTACGAGCAGTACTTC
>14|NA|TRBJ1-6|TRBV5-1|NA
CASSWDAANSPLHF
TGCGCCAGCAGCTGGGACGCCGCTAATTCACCCCTCCACTTT
>14|NA|TRBJ2-5|TRBV5-1|TRBD2
CASSTSGVQETQYF
TGCGCCAGCAGCACTAGCGGGGTACAAGAGACCCAGTACTTC
>15|NA|TRBJ1-3|TRBV19|NA
CASSIDPQRRNTIYF
TGTGCCAGTAGTATAGATCCCCAGCGTCGAAACACCATATATTTT
>13|NA|TRBJ2-1|TRBV19|NA
CASSNHRDNEQFF
TGTGCCAGTAGTAACCACAGGGACAATGAGCAGTTCTTC
>15|NA|TRBJ1-1|TRBV15|NA
CATSRGGGEGTEAFF
TGTGCCACCAGCAGAGGGGGCGGGGAGGGGACTGAAGCTTTCTTT
>13|NA|TRBJ2-2|TRBV18|NA
CASSPPSTGELFF
TGTGCCAGCTCACCCCCTAGTACCGGGGAGCTGTTTTTT
>14|NA|TRBJ2-2|TRBV19|NA
CASRPTAGTGELFF
TGTGCCAGTAGGCCTACGGCAGGCACCGGGGAGCTGTTTTTT
>14|NA|TRBJ2-1|TRBV2|TRBD2
CASSRTSGDNEQFF
TGTGCCAGCAGCCGGACTAGCGGGGACAATGAGCAGTTCTTC
>15|NA|TRBJ1-1|TRBV4-1|NA
CASSRIPGANTEAFF
TGCGCCAGCAGCCGAATACCAGGGGCGAACACTGAAGCTTTCTTT
>16|NA|TRBJ2-1|TRBV7-5|NA
CARSSTLAGGENEQFF
TGTGCCAGAAGCTCGACTCTAGCGGGGGGGGAGAATGAGCAGTTCTTC
>16|NA|TRBJ1-5|TRBV19|TRBD1
CASSMQGQGGSQPQHF
TGTGCCAGTAGTATGCAGGGACAGGGAGGGAGTCAGCCCCAGCATTTT
>15|NA|TRBJ2-3|TRBV5-1|TRBD2
CASSPRTSGPDTQYF
TGCGCCAGCAGCCCCCGGACTAGCGGGCCAGATACGCAGTATTTT
>13|NA|TRBJ2-7|TRBV12-3/TRBV12-4|TRBD2
CASSEWGGLEQYF
TGTGCCAGCAGCGAGTGGGGAGGGCTGGAGCAGTACTTC
>13|NA|TRBJ1-1|TRBV6-1|NA
CASSEFGWVGAFF
TGTGCCAGCAGTGAATTTGGTTGGGTGGGGGCTTTCTTT
>15|once|TRBJ1-3|TRBV19|TRBD1
CASSKGQGSGNTIYF
TGTGCCAGTAGTAAGGGACAGGGCTCTGGAAACACCATATATTTT
>16|NA|TRBJ1-1|TRBV14|TRBD1
CASSPGTGRGRTEAFF
TGTGCCAGCAGCCCCGGGACAGGAAGGGGGAGAACTGAAGCTTTCTTT
>14|NA|TRBJ2-7|TRBV6-5|NA
CASSYGQGEYEQYF
TGTGCCAGCAGTTACGGGCAGGGAGAGTACGAGCAGTACTTC
>14|NA|TRBJ1-5|TRBV2|NA
CASSLHGINQPQHF
TGTGCCAGCAGTCTACACGGGATTAATCAGCCCCAGCATTTT
>14|NA|TRBJ1-1|TRBV7-6|TRBD1
CASSLQGGDTEAFF
TGTGCCAGCAGCTTGCAGGGGGGCGACACTGAAGCTTTCTTT
>15|NA|TRBJ2-1|TRBV19|NA
CASSIGLPTYNEQFF
TGTGCCAGTAGTATCGGCTTACCTACCTACAATGAGCAGTTCTTC
>14|NA|TRBJ2-7|TRBV30|NA
CAWSVLAKVGEQYF
TGTGCCTGGAGTGTACTGGCAAAGGTAGGCGAGCAGTACTTC
>16|NA|TRBJ2-7|TRBV6-1|TRBD1
CASSDLWGQGTYEQYF
TGTGCCAGCAGTGACCTATGGGGACAGGGTACCTACGAGCAGTACTTC
>12|NA|TRBJ2-7|TRBV10-1|NA
CASSVSGYEQYF
TGCGCCAGCAGTGTCTCGGGCTACGAGCAGTACTTC
>15|once|TRBJ1-4|TRBV27|TRBD1
CASSSTDRGLEKLFF
TGTGCCAGCAGTTCAACGGACAGGGGGCTCGAAAAACTGTTTTTT
>15|NA|TRBJ2-3|TRBV2|TRBD2
CASTGTSSSTDTQYF
TGTGCCAGCACGGGGACTAGCTCGAGCACAGATACGCAGTATTTT
>18|once|TRBJ2-3|TRBV6-2/TRBV6-3|TRBD2
CASSYRRRAGDLTDTQYF
TGTGCCAGCAGTTACCGCCGAAGAGCGGGGGATCTCACAGATACGCAGTATTTT
>14|once|TRBJ1-5|TRBV28|TRBD1
CASVPGQGRQPQHF
TGTGCCAGCGTTCCTGGACAGGGACGACAGCCCCAGCATTTT
>21|NA|TRBJ2-1|TRBV4-2|TRBD1
CASSQSHRGHLYLRGHNEQFF
TGTGCCAGCAGCCAATCTCACAGGGGGCACCTGTATTTGCGTGGCCACAATGAGCAGTTCTTC
>15|NA|TRBJ2-1|TRBV30|TRBD1
CACSLGGFTYNEQFF
TGTGCCTGCTCACTAGGGGGCTTTACCTACAATGAGCAGTTCTTC
>14|NA|TRBJ2-7|TRBV9|NA
CASSVGRGAYEQYF
TGTGCCAGCAGCGTAGGTAGGGGGGCCTACGAGCAGTACTTC